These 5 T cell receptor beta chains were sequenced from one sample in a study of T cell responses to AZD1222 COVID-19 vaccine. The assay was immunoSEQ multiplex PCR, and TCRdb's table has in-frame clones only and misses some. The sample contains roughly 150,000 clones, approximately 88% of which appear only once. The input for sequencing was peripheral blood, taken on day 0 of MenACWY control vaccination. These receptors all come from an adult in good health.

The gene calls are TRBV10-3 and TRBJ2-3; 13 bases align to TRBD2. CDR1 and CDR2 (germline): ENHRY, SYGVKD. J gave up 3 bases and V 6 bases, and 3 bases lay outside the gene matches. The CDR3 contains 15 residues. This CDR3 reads CAISGLAGVTDTQYF. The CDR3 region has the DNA TGTGCCATCAGCGGACTAGCGGGAGTTACAGATACGCAGTATTTT.

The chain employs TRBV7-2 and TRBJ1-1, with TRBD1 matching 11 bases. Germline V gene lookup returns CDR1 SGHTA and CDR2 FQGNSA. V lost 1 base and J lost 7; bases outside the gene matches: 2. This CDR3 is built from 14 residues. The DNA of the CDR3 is TGTGCCAGCAGCTTAGTGGGACAGGGGGGTGAAGCTTTCTTT. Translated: CASSLVGQGGEAFF. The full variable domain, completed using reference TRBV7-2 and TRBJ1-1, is GAGVSQSPSNKVTEKGKDVELRCDPISGHTALYWYRQSLGQGLEFLIYFQGNSAPDKSGLPSDRFSAERTGGSVSTLTIQRTQQEDSAVYLCASSLVGQGGEAFFGQGTRLTVV.

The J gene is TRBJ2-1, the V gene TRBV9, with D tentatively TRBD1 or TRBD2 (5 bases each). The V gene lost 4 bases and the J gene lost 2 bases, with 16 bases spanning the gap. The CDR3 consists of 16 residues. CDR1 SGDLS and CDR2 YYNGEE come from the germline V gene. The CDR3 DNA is TGTGCCAGCAGCCCCCGAGGGGACGCCGCCTACAATGAGCAGTTCTTC. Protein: CASSPRGDAAYNEQFF. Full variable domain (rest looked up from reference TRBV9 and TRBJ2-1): DSGVTQTPKHLITATGQRVTLRCSPRSGDLSVYWYQQSLDQGLQFLIQYYNGEERAKGNILERFSAQQFPDLHSELNLSSLELGDSALYFCASSPRGDAAYNEQFFGPGTRLTVL.

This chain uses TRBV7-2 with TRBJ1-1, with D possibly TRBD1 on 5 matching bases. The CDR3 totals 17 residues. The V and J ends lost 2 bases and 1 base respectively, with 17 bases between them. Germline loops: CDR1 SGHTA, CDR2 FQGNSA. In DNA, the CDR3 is TGTGCCAGCAGCTTATTCGAATTAAGGGGACGGAACACTGAAGCTTTCTTT. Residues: CASSLFELRGRNTEAFF.

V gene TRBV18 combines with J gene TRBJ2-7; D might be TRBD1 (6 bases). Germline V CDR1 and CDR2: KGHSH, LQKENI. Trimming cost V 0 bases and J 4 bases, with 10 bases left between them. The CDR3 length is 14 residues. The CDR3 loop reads CASSPPQGRYEQYF. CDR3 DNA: TGTGCCAGCTCACCACCCCAGGGGAGATACGAGCAGTACTTC.